This TCR beta chain was observed in a study of blood T cell repertoires in COVID-19. Study-level background: Samples representing acute and convalescent COVID-19 were sourced from the United States, Italy and Spain. From T cells, B-cell-depleted T cells, or PBMCs came the material, which was cDNA or gDNA.

Per the germline V gene, CDR1 is SGHNT and CDR2 is YYREEE (reference sequence). The CDR3 loop spans 13 amino acids. V was trimmed by 4 bases and J by 5 bases, leaving 10 bases between them. Methods used by the authors: Amplification of reference gene primers provided the estimated nucleated cell counts. Clones were read by immunoSEQ multiplex PCR, and TCRdb kept only the in-frame ones, dropping some. The DNA was the basis for D and trimming; V, J and clone size are from that table. The data contain 200,000 or so clones, roughly 80% of them singletons. This clone showed up just a few times. The rearrangement uses TRBV5-4 and TRBJ2-1, with D unresolved. The source material was peripheral blood. This receptor was identified in a woman at least 80 years old with acute or convalescent COVID-19. CDR3 bases: TGTGCCAGCAGCCTCCGGGTCGACAATGAGCAGTTCTTC. This sequence encodes CASSLRVDNEQFF.